Listed below are T cell receptor beta chains from one sample, sequenced in a study of Graves' ophthalmopathy and Graves' hyperthyroidism. TCRdb processed the multiplex PCR reads anew with MiXCR; each CDR3 protein has one entry. The table records about 170,000 distinct CDR3 sequences, 30% to 45% of them present only once. The sequencing input was peripheral blood. The receptors here all came from a woman aged 40 to 50 with Graves' ophthalmopathy. CDR3s include the opening cysteine and the closing phenylalanine or tryptophan. The order of the fields is J gene, clone size, D gene, V gene, CDR3 DNA, CDR3 protein. A D gene is named only where the DNA matches it firmly. The size field is filled for only some rows; it gives once, few, many or a size class.

>TRBJ1-6|many|-|TRBV6-5
TGTGCCAGCAGTTACTCGAGGTTTGGCAATTCACCCCTCCACTTT
CASSYSRFGNSPLHF
>TRBJ1-5|many|-|TRBV24-1
TGTGCCACCAGTGATTCAGGGCAGCCCCAGCATTTT
CATSDSGQPQHF
>TRBJ1-1|-|-|TRBV19
TGTGCCAGTAGTGCTAGTCTGAACACTGAAGCTTTCTTT
CASSASLNTEAFF
>TRBJ1-1|many|-|TRBV12-3/TRBV12-4
TGTGCCAGCAGGCCTGGGATGAACACTGAAGCTTTCTTT
CASRPGMNTEAFF
>TRBJ2-4|many|-|TRBV20-1
TGCAGTGCTGGAGAGGTGGCAGGGAAAAACATTCAGTACTTC
CSAGEVAGKNIQYF
>TRBJ2-3|many|TRBD2|TRBV27
TGTGCCAGCAGTCTGAGGCGGGGGTCCACAGATACGCAGTATTTT
CASSLRRGSTDTQYF
>TRBJ2-7|many|-|TRBV9
TGTGCCAGCAGCGTAGAGCAGGGTCCCTACGAGCAGTACTTC
CASSVEQGPYEQYF
>TRBJ2-5|many|-|TRBV11-3
TGTGCCAGCAGCTTAGCGACGGCTTTTGAGACCCAGTACTTC
CASSLATAFETQYF
>TRBJ2-5|many|-|TRBV19
TGTGCCAGTAGTATAGGTTTGGCACAAGACGGACTTGAGACCCAGTACTTC
CASSIGLAQDGLETQYF
>TRBJ1-5|many|-|TRBV7-2
TGTGCCAGCAGCTTTTCCAGGAATCAGCCCCAGCATTTT
CASSFSRNQPQHF
>TRBJ1-2|many|-|TRBV28
TGTGCCAGCAAGGGTTACTATGGCTACACCTTC
CASKGYYGYTF
>TRBJ2-7|many|-|TRBV27
TGTGCCAGCGCCCGGACTCTCGACTCCTACGAGCAGTACTTC
CASARTLDSYEQYF
>TRBJ1-6|many|TRBD1|TRBV6-1
TGTGCCAGCAGGGGGACAGGGCTCTCTTATAATTCACCCCTCCACTTT
CASRGTGLSYNSPLHF
>TRBJ1-1|many|-|TRBV29-1
TGCAGCGTCTTCAGGGTGGAGGGCACTGAAGCTTTCTTT
CSVFRVEGTEAFF
>TRBJ1-2|many|-|TRBV30
TGTGCCTGGGGGGATCAGGGGCTGAACGGCTACACCTTC
CAWGDQGLNGYTF
>TRBJ1-3|-|-|TRBV4-2
TGTGCCAGCAGCCACACATCTAGGGGGACCTCTGGAAACACCATATATTTT
CASSHTSRGTSGNTIYF
>TRBJ1-1|many|-|TRBV28
TGTGCCAGCAATTTACGGCAGAACACTGAAGCTTTCTTT
CASNLRQNTEAFF
>TRBJ1-5|many|-|TRBV30
TGTGCCTGGAGTAAGGGGAATCAGCCCCAGCATTTT
CAWSKGNQPQHF
>TRBJ2-2|many|TRBD2|TRBV4-3
TGCGCCAGCAGCCCCGGGACTAGTAGTACCGGGGAGCTGTTTTTT
CASSPGTSSTGELFF
>TRBJ2-7|once|-|TRBV7-9
TGTGCCAGCAGCGTATACTTCAACGAGCAGTACTTC
CASSVYFNEQYF
>TRBJ2-7|many|-|TRBV28
TGTGCCAGCAAGGGGGGCTACGAGCAGTACTTC
CASKGGYEQYF
>TRBJ1-1|-|TRBD1|TRBV7-3
TGTGCCAGCAGCAAGGACAGGGGGGGCACTGAAGCTTTCTTT
CASSKDRGGTEAFF
>TRBJ2-7|many|TRBD2|TRBV9
TGTGCCAGCAGCCCATCCGGGACTACCAACTACGAGCAGTACTTC
CASSPSGTTNYEQYF
>TRBJ2-7|many|-|TRBV28
TGTGCCAGCAGTTTGAGAGGGACCACCTACGAGCAGTACTTC
CASSLRGTTYEQYF
>TRBJ2-7|many|TRBD2|TRBV11-2
TGTGCCAGCAGCCCCCTGGGTAGCGGGGTCTACGAGCAGTACTTC
CASSPLGSGVYEQYF
>TRBJ2-3|many|-|TRBV6-1
TGTGCCAGCAGTCCTAGCAGGGCTCGCACAGATACGCAGTATTTT
CASSPSRARTDTQYF
>TRBJ1-2|-|-|TRBV10-1
TGCGCCAGCAGTTCCGGGAAAAACTATGGCTACACCTTC
CASSSGKNYGYTF
>TRBJ2-5|many|-|TRBV29-1
TGCAGCGTTGTTCGGTTCCCGGGACTTCAAGAGACCCAGTACTTC
CSVVRFPGLQETQYF
>TRBJ1-2|many|-|TRBV9
TGTGCCAGCAGCGCACACATGGACTATGGCTACACCTTC
CASSAHMDYGYTF
>TRBJ1-6|few|-|TRBV28
TGTGCCAGCAGTTTAGCCGGACTTCCCGATTCACCCCTCCACTTT
CASSLAGLPDSPLHF
>TRBJ2-7|-|-|TRBV6-5
TGTGCCAGCAGATATCACACCTACGAGCAGTACTTC
CASRYHTYEQYF